This T cell receptor (beta chain) originates from a study of T cell repertoires in ileal Crohn's disease. General study findings and limits: Postoperative endoscopy occurred within one year, median roughly 6.9 months.

Documented time point: neoterminal ileum biopsy at postoperative endoscopy, about 6 months after surgery. Clones were read by immunoSEQ multiplex PCR, and TCRdb kept only the in-frame ones, dropping some. The data contain 8,500 to 13,000 clones, roughly 80% of them seen just once; the ten biggest clones take up about 15%. Concerning this clone itself: Its antigen is unknown.

This CDR3 is built from 18 residues. The germline gives CDR1 MNHEY, CDR2 SMNVEV (reference sequence). The V and J ends lost 2 bases and 3 bases respectively, with 22 bases between them. The TCR comes from an adult with Crohn's disease. V usage is TRBV27 and J usage is TRBJ1-1; maybe TRBD1 (6 bases). Sequences were obtained from ileal tissue. The CDR3 reads CASSLRGGTRGGHTEAFF. CDR3 DNA: TGTGCCAGCAGTTTAAGGGGTGGGACCAGGGGTGGACACACTGAAGCTTTCTTT.